This TCR beta chain was captured by sequencing in a study of blood T cell repertoires in COVID-19. Germline V gene data show CDR1 as SGHDT and CDR2 as YYEEEE. This CDR3 comprises 14 residues. V shed 0 bases and J shed 8 bases, with 14 bases lying between them. Produced via immunoSEQ multiplex PCR; TCRdb's table is partial and in-frame only. Of about 40,000 clones listed, 75% to 90% are singletons. This chain joins TRBV5-6 and TRBJ1-2; tentative D call: TRBD1 (6 bases). The sequenced sample was peripheral blood. The source is a man aged 70-80 years with acute or convalescent COVID-19. CDR3 sequence: CASSLVRGFSGYTF. As DNA, the CDR3 is TGTGCCAGCAGCTTGGTTAGGGGGTTTAGCGGCTACACCTTC.